This TCR beta chain is drawn from a study of early T cells in non-severe SARS-CoV-2 infection. Study-wide background: Sequenced material consisted of bulk RNA (from unsorted whole blood), and chains were unpaired.

Whole-study findings and limits: VDJdb matches were skewed toward anti-spike CD8 T cell responses.

This clonotype was found many times. Its antigen is not identified. The junction and the germline gene differ at one end; a read error may be behind it. Unique molecular identifiers (one per individual cDNA molecule) were attached. Using its own MiXCR run on the 5' RACE reads, TCRdb lists one record per CDR3 protein. Among roughly 58,000 distinct CDR3 sequences listed, about 5.9% were seen once. This CDR3 is built from 14 residues. Germline V gene lookup returns CDR1 MDHEN and CDR2 SYDVKM. J is TRBJ1-3 and V is TRBV28; unclear D gene. This clonotype was obtained from an adult who was a healthcare worker with PCR-confirmed SARS-CoV-2 infection or an uninfected control (not recorded which). The specimen was whole blood. The CDR3 loop reads CASSFASSENTIYF. CDR3 bases: TGTGCCAGCAGTTTTGCGAGCTCTGAAAACACCATATATTTT.